The clone carrying this TCR beta chain was seen more than once but under ten times. This sample was included in a study of blood T cell repertoires in COVID-19. Overall study context: Acute and convalescent COVID-19 specimens originated in the United States, Italy and Spain. T cells, B-cell-depleted T cells, or PBMCs supplied cDNA or gDNA.

CDR3 length equals 14 residues. In the original analysis: Using reference gene primer amplification, nucleated cell counts were estimated. Using immunoSEQ multiplex PCR, the repertoire was profiled, and TCRdb retains in-frame clones only, with some absent. V and J calls and clone size are given by that table; D and trimming were obtained from the DNA. The repertoire consists of around 220,000 clones, with 65% to 80% occurring once and the leading ten covering roughly 4%. This sequence joins TRBV1 and TRBJ1-5. TRBV1 is labeled a pseudogene. The receptor's source is a woman in her 40s with active or convalescent COVID-19. The material sequenced was peripheral blood. The CDR3 DNA reads as TGCACCAGCACGGGGGGCGACGGCAATCAGCCCCAGCATTTT. Translating gives CTSTGGDGNQPQHF.